Here is one T cell receptor (beta chain) with its context. Losses at the gene ends were 0 bases for V and 2 bases for J; bases not matched to a gene: 6. Germline V gene data show CDR1 as LGHNA and CDR2 as YNFKEQ. The CDR3 has 17 residues. Assay: immunoSEQ multiplex PCR; the TCRdb copy retains only in-frame clones and omits some. The sample contains 1 million to 1.2 million clones, 70% to 80% of which appear only once. This specimen comes from a study of shared clonotypes between healthy human individuals. V usage is TRBV4-2 and J usage is TRBJ2-3; 9 positions agree with TRBD2. The receptor comes from a man between 18 and 35 years old in good health. Some clones in this sample may be carry-over from other donors' samples. The source material was memory CD4+ T cells from PBMCs. Subset in this sample: CD45RA-negative fraction. CDR3 sequence (DNA): TGTGCCAGCAGCCAAGAGAGAGCTAGCGGGAACACAGATACGCAGTATTTT. Amino acid sequence: CASSQERASGNTDTQYF.